This T cell receptor beta chain was retrieved from a study of blood T cell repertoires in COVID-19. This table comes from immunoSEQ multiplex PCR, and its TCRdb copy is limited to in-frame clones, with some not included. The sample consists of about 68,000 clones, 75% to 90% of them appearing once. A note on this clone: The identical CDR3 is also encoded by other nucleotide sequences in the sample.

The CDR3 has 16 amino acids. Per germline, CDR1 SGHAT and CDR2 FQNNGV. After removal of 5 bases from V and 2 bases from J, the junction contained 8 bases not matched to a gene. The origin of this receptor is a man aged 25-45 years with acute or convalescent COVID-19. The chain employs TRBV11-2 and TRBJ1-5; 8 nucleotides match TRBD1. The source material was peripheral blood. As DNA, the CDR3 is TGTGCCAGCAGCCCAAGCGACAGGGGACGCAATCAGCCCCAGCATTTT. Translated, it gives CASSPSDRGRNQPQHF.